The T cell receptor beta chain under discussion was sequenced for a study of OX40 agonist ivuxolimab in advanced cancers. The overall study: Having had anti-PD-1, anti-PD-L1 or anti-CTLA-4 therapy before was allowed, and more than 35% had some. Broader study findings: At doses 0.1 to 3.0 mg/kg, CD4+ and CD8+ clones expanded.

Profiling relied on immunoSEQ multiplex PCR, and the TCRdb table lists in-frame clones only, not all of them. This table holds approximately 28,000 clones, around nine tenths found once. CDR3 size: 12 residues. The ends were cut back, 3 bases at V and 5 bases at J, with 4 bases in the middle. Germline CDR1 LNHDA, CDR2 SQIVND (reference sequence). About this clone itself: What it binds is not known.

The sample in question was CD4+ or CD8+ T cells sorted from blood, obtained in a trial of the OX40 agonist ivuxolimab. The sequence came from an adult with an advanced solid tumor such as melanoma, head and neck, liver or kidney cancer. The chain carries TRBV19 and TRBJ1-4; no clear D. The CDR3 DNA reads TGTGCCAGTAGTATCAACAATGAAAAACTGTTTTTT. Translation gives CASSINNEKLFF.